This T cell receptor (beta chain) stems from a study of T cells in localized non-small cell lung cancer. Study-wide results and caveats: Longer overall survival associated with higher blood T cell density; shorter survival with higher adjacent-lung clonality. In adjacent lung appeared a median approximately 61 of the top 100 tumor clones. Uninvolved adjacent lung had higher T cell clonality than tumor and all other tissues. Sequencing involved a lone tumor region, leaving heterogeneity possible.

Concerning this clone: Antigen unknown.

Assay used: immunoSEQ multiplex PCR; TCRdb lists only in-frame clones, some missing. The sample carries fewer than 30,000 clones, more than 65% recorded once. Trimming pared 4 bases from V and 5 bases from J, leaving 19 bases between. CDR1 is SGDLS, CDR2 YYNGEE, per germline. This CDR3 is built from 16 residues. This chain uses TRBV9 with TRBJ1-3, with D maybe TRBD1 (5 bases). This TCR was sampled from a man aged 35 to 70 with stage III lung adenocarcinoma. Specimen: peripheral blood mononuclear cells, collected before any cancer treatment. The CDR3 region is CASSLYPGPGRNTIYF. The CDR3 DNA reads TGTGCCAGCAGCCTATATCCGGGACCGGGGAGAAACACCATATATTTT.